Presented here are 19 T cell receptor beta chains from one specimen sequenced in a study of T cell changes during pregnancy in multiple sclerosis. Assay: immunoSEQ multiplex PCR; the TCRdb copy retains only in-frame clones and omits some. The table has more than 25,000 clones, 91% seen once. This specimen consisted of CD8+ T cells from peripheral blood mononuclear cells, obtained in the second trimester of pregnancy. The receptors stem from a female donor in good health, enrolled as a control in a pregnancy study.

The rearrangement links TRBV7-9 to TRBJ2-1; D perhaps matches TRBD1 (5 bases). The CDR3 runs 14 residues. The V gene's germline CDR1 is SEHNR and CDR2 FQNEAQ (reference sequence). The V end lost 1 base, the J end lost 3 bases, and 7 bases lay between the germline ends. CDR3 region: CASSLEGHYNEQFF. CDR3 nucleotides: TGTGCCAGCAGCTTAGAGGGGCACTACAATGAGCAGTTCTTC.

This chain joins TRBV5-6 and TRBJ1-1; weak D call: TRBD1 (5 bases). Trimming shortened V by 4 bases and J by 0 bases, and 10 bases separated the two germline ends. CDR3 length: 14 residues. The germline V gene encodes CDR1 SGHDT and CDR2 YYEEEE. DNA of the CDR3: TGTGCCAGCAGCGGAGGGACGGTGAACACTGAAGCTTTCTTT. This encodes CASSGGTVNTEAFF.

The table lists this clone with a count of one. J is TRBJ2-3 and V is TRBV7-6; D perhaps matches TRBD1 (6 bases). Germline CDR1 and CDR2: SGHVS and FNYEAQ. The V gene lost 4 bases and the J gene lost 5 bases, with 13 bases spanning the gap. The CDR3 runs to 14 residues. The CDR3 DNA is TGTGCCAGCAGCTACACCACAGGGATAGATACGCAGTATTTT. Its translation: CASSYTTGIDTQYF.

This clone is a singleton in its sample. This chain links TRBV28 with TRBJ2-7; TRBD1 matches 8 bases. Germline lookup yields CDR1 MDHEN and CDR2 SYDVKM. The CDR3 extends over 14 amino acids. The trim removed 6 bases at V and 2 bases at J, leaving 6 bases unmatched. CDR3 sequence reads: CASSQSGGAYEQYF. DNA for the CDR3: TGTGCCAGCAGCCAATCAGGGGGCGCCTACGAGCAGTACTTC.

V and J are TRBV5-1 and TRBJ2-3; TRBD2 matches at 8 bases. This CDR3 has 16 residues. The V gene's germline CDR1 is SGHRS and CDR2 YFSETQ. With V trimmed by 5 bases and J by 2 bases, 10 bases remained unmatched. DNA for the CDR3: TGCGCCAGCAGAATGGGTAGCGGGGCGATCACAGATACGCAGTATTTT. It is translated as CASRMGSGAITDTQYF.

This clone occurred once. This rearrangement joins TRBV6-5 to TRBJ2-4, with 8 bases lining up with TRBD1. Trimming cost V 4 bases and J 6 bases; bases outside gene matches: 5. Germline V gene data show CDR1 as MNHEY and CDR2 as SVGAGI. The CDR3 runs 14 residues. The CDR3 nucleotides read TGTGCCAGCAGTTTGCGGACAGGGATAAACATTCAGTACTTC. Translated: CASSLRTGINIQYF.

V and J are TRBV9 and TRBJ1-2; TRBD1 might be the D (6 bases). V was pared by 0 bases and J by 3 bases, with 15 bases between. The CDR3 is 16 amino acids. The germline CDR1 and CDR2 sequences are SGDLS and YYNGEE. DNA for the CDR3: TGTGCCAGCAGCGTAGCCAAATCAACAGGGTACTATGGCTACACCTTC. This sequence encodes CASSVAKSTGYYGYTF.

The chain employs TRBV2 and TRBJ1-2; weak D call: TRBD1 (5 bases). The CDR3 loop spans 15 amino acids. The germline gives CDR1 SNHLY, CDR2 FYNNEI. The V end lost 3 bases, the J end lost 2 bases, and 13 bases lay between the germline ends. CDR3: CASSDHRISNYGYTF. The CDR3 region has the DNA TGTGCCAGCAGTGATCACAGGATTTCGAACTATGGCTACACCTTC.

The chain carries TRBV5-6 and TRBJ1-1, with D tentatively TRBD1 (6 bases). The CDR3 is 12 residues long. Germline V lookup: CDR1 SGHDT, CDR2 YYEEEE. Trimming removed 4 bases at V and 7 bases at J, with 11 bases between. CDR3 protein: CASSQRTVEAFF. CDR3 DNA: TGTGCCAGCAGCCAACGGACAGTTGAAGCTTTCTTT.

The chain has TRBV4-3 and TRBJ1-1, with D perhaps TRBD1 (5 bases). Trimming pared 1 base from V and 6 bases from J, leaving 12 bases between. The germline V gene has CDR1 LGHNA and CDR2 YSLEER. The CDR3 runs to 14 residues. The CDR3 spells CASSQVGGVPEAFF. The DNA for the CDR3 is TGCGCCAGCAGCCAAGTGGGGGGGGTCCCTGAAGCTTTCTTT.

The rearrangement joins TRBV4-3 to TRBJ2-3; D perhaps matches TRBD2 (5 bases). Per germline, CDR1 LGHNA and CDR2 YSLEER. Trimming left V 3 bases short and J 0 bases short, with 16 bases between. This CDR3 has 17 amino acids. The CDR3 sequence: CASSHGLAASSTDTQYF. As DNA, the CDR3 is TGCGCCAGCAGCCATGGTCTAGCAGCCTCCAGCACAGATACGCAGTATTTT.

The rearrangement links TRBV15 to TRBJ1-4, with 12 bases identical to TRBD1. Per the germline V gene, CDR1 is LNHNV and CDR2 is YYDKDF (reference sequence). V was clipped by 3 bases and J by 4 bases; unmatched bases: 3. The length of the CDR3 is 16 residues. The CDR3 sequence is CATSRGQGAVNEKLFF. In DNA, the CDR3 is TGTGCCACCAGCAGGGGACAGGGGGCCGTTAATGAAAAACTGTTTTTT.

The V call is TRBV6-5, the J call TRBJ2-1; D is possibly TRBD2 (5 bases). The CDR3 length is 16 residues. Germline V gene data show CDR1 as MNHEY and CDR2 as SVGAGI. The V gene lost 2 bases and the J gene lost 5 bases, with 16 bases spanning the gap. CDR3: CASSYTARRWNNEQFF. CDR3 DNA: TGTGCCAGCAGTTACACCGCTCGGAGGTGGAACAATGAGCAGTTCTTC.

On this clone itself: The sample has other DNA sequences that encode this CDR3 too. The rearrangement links TRBV27 to TRBJ1-2, with 9 bases fitting TRBD1. The CDR3 extends over 16 amino acids. Germline loops: CDR1 MNHEY, CDR2 SMNVEV (reference sequence). V shed 5 bases and J 7 bases; nucleotides not matched to a gene: 14. This CDR3 reads CASSPEDRGSLGGYTF. CDR3 sequence (DNA): TGTGCCAGCAGTCCGGAGGACAGGGGATCGCTCGGTGGCTACACCTTC.

The CDR3 is CASSQPGQGSGEQFF. DNA of the CDR3: TGCGCCAGCAGCCAACCGGGACAGGGATCGGGTGAGCAGTTCTTC. The V and J genes are TRBV4-1 and TRBJ2-1, with 9 bases identical to TRBD1. Losses at the gene ends were 2 bases for V and 9 bases for J; bases not matched to a gene: 8. The CDR3 length is 15 residues. Per the germline V gene, CDR1 is MGHRA and CDR2 is YSYEKL.

The rearrangement uses TRBV16 and TRBJ2-7; 11 bases match TRBD2. The trim removed 0 bases at V and 1 base at J, leaving 2 bases unmatched. CDR3 length: 16 amino acids. CDR1 and CDR2 (germline): KGHSY, FQNENV. The CDR3 protein is CASSQSTSGGSYEQYF. The CDR3 nucleotides read TGTGCCAGCAGCCAATCAACTAGCGGGGGATCCTACGAGCAGTACTTC.

The chain uses TRBV13 and TRBJ2-7; 11 nucleotides line up with TRBD1. Germline trimming cut 4 bases from V and 5 bases from J; bases unmatched to any gene: 7. This CDR3 contains 15 residues. The germline V gene encodes CDR1 PRHDT and CDR2 FYEKMQ (reference sequence). The CDR3 loop is CASSSEDRGHHEQYF. CDR3 DNA sequence: TGTGCCAGCAGCTCCGAGGACAGGGGGCACCACGAGCAGTACTTC.

The J gene is TRBJ2-7, the V gene TRBV4-3, with TRBD1 as a possible D gene (7 bases). The CDR3 is 15 amino acids. The V and J ends lost 4 bases and 5 bases respectively, with 18 bases between them. Germline V CDR1 and CDR2: LGHNA, YSLEER. For the CDR3, the DNA is TGCGCCAGCAGCCCGGGGGACAGTCGGTACGACGAGCAGTACTTC. Protein: CASSPGDSRYDEQYF.

The chain employs TRBV27 and TRBJ2-1; tentative D call: TRBD2 (7 bases). Germline assignment: CDR1 MNHEY and CDR2 SMNVEV (reference sequence). Trimming took 0 bases from V and 2 from J, leaving 11 bases between them. The CDR3 runs 16 residues. The CDR3 spells CASSLSAGAAYNEQFF. The DNA for the CDR3 is TGTGCCAGCAGTTTATCTGCGGGGGCCGCCTACAATGAGCAGTTCTTC.